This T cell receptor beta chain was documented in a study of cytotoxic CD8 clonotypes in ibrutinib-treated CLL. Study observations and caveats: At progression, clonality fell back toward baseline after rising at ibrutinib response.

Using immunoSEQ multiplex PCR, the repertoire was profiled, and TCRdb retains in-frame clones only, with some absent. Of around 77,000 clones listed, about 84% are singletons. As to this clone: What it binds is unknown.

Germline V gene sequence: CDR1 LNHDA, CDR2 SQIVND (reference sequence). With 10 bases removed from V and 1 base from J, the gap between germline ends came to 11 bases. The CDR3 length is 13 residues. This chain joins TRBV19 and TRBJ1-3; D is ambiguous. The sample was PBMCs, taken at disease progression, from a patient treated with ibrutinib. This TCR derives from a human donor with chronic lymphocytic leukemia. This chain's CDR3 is CATTLHSGNTIYF. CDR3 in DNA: TGTGCCACCACCCTCCATTCTGGAAACACCATATATTTT.